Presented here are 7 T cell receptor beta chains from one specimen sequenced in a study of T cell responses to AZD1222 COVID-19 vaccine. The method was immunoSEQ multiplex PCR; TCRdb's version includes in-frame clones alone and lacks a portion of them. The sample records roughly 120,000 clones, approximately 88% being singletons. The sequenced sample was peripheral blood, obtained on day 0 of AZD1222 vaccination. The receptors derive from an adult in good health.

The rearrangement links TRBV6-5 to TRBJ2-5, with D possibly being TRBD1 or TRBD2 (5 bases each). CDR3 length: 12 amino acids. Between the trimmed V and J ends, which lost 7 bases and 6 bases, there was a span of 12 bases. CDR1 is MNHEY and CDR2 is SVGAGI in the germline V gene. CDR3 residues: CASTSQGQTQYF. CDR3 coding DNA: TGTGCCAGCACAAGCCAGGGACAGACCCAGTACTTC.

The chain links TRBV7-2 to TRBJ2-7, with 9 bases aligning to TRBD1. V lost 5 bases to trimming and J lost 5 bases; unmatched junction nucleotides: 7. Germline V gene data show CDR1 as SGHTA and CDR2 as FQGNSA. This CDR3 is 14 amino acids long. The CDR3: CASSPSRDRDEQYF. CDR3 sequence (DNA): TGTGCCAGCAGCCCGAGCCGGGACAGGGACGAGCAGTACTTC.

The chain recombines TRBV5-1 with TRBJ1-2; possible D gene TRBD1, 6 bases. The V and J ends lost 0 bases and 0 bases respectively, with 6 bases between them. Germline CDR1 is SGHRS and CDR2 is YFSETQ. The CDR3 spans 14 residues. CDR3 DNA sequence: TGCGCCAGCAGCTTGGGACAGGCTAACTATGGCTACACCTTC. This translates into CASSLGQANYGYTF.

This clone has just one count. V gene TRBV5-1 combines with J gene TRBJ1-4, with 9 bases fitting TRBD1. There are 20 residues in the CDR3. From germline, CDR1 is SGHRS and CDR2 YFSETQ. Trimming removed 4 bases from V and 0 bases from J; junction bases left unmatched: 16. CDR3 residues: CASSRRPPGQGLATNEKLFF. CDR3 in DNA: TGCGCCAGCAGCCGCCGACCTCCGGGACAGGGACTTGCAACTAATGAAAAACTGTTTTTT. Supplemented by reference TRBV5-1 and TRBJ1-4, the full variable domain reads KAGVTQTPRYLIKTRGQQVTLSCSPISGHRSVSWYQQTPGQGLQFLFEYFSETQRNKGNFPGRFSGRQFSNSRSEMNVSTLELGDSALYLCASSRRPPGQGLATNEKLFFGSGTQLSVL.

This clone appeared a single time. The CDR3 DNA follows: TGTGCCATCATTGCGACAGGGGGCAACTATGGCTACACCTTC. This translates into CAIIATGGNYGYTF. V gene TRBV10-3 combines with J gene TRBJ1-2; 10 bases match TRBD1. The CDR3 extends over 14 amino acids. V trimming: 7 bases; J trimming: 2 bases; junction bases outside the gene matches: 4. Germline-derived CDR1 and CDR2 are ENHRY and SYGVKD.

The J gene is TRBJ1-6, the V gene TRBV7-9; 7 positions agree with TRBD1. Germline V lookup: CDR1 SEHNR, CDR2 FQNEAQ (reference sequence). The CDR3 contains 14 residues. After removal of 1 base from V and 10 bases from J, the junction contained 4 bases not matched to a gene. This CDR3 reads CASSLGQGQSPLHF. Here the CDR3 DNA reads TGTGCCAGCAGCTTAGGGCAGGGACAGTCACCCCTCCACTTT.

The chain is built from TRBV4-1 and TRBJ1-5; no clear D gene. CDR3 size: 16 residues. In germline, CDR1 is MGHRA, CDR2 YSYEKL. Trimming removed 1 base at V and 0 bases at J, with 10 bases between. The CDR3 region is CASSQVLENSNQPQHF. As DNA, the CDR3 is TGCGCCAGCAGCCAAGTTTTGGAAAATAGCAATCAGCCCCAGCATTTT.